The 6 T cell receptor beta chains listed next were all sequenced from one sample in a study of shared T cell receptors in the human thymus. Clones were read by immunoSEQ multiplex PCR, and TCRdb kept only the in-frame ones, dropping some. The table lists hundreds of thousands of clones, roughly 90% of them singletons, with over 0.008% in the top ten. These data were likewise used in another study, on human thymus T cells.

The sequenced material came from thymocytes. The source of these receptors is a boy under two years old with a congenital heart defect.

The chain recombines TRBV9 with TRBJ2-1; D is perhaps TRBD1 (5 bases). V was shortened by 3 bases and J by 0 bases, with 19 bases between the two germline ends. The germline V gene encodes CDR1 SGDLS and CDR2 YYNGEE. This CDR3 has 18 amino acids. The CDR3 DNA is TGTGCCAGCAGCGGAAGCGACCAGTGGGGCAGCTCCTACAATGAGCAGTTCTTC. Its translation is CASSGSDQWGSSYNEQFF.

In nucleotides, the CDR3 is TGTGCCAGCAGCTTGGGGCCTAGCGGGAGGCCACCCCACGAGCAGTACTTC. It codes for CASSLGPSGRPPHEQYF. The chain is built from TRBV5-4 and TRBJ2-7, with 11 positions matching TRBD2. The CDR3 consists of 17 residues. Trimming cost V 0 bases and J 5 bases; bases outside gene matches: 10. CDR1 SGHNT and CDR2 YYREEE come from the germline V gene (reference sequence).

The chain recombines TRBV28 with TRBJ1-1, with 7 bases identical to TRBD1. CDR3 size: 11 residues. CDR1 is MDHEN and CDR2 is SYDVKM in the germline V gene. The CDR3 DNA sequence: TGTGCGGCACAGGGGAGCACTGAAGCTTTCTTT. Protein: CAAQGSTEAFF.

V usage is TRBV28 and J usage is TRBJ2-5; TRBD1 might be the D (5 bases). The V gene's germline CDR1 is MDHEN and CDR2 SYDVKM. This CDR3 has 17 residues. Trimming shortened V by 5 bases and J by 2 bases, and 21 bases separated the two germline ends. The CDR3: CASSRPSGKRKQETQYF. DNA for the CDR3: TGTGCCAGCAGTCGGCCCTCAGGGAAACGTAAGCAAGAGACCCAGTACTTC.

This rearrangement joins TRBV9 to TRBJ1-4; 7 bases fit TRBD1. There are 16 residues in the CDR3. Trimming removed 4 bases from V and 0 bases from J; junction bases left unmatched: 6. Germline V lookup: CDR1 SGDLS, CDR2 YYNGEE. As DNA, the CDR3 is TGTGCCAGCAGCACGGGACAGCTTGCAACTAATGAAAAACTGTTTTTT. The encoded protein is CASSTGQLATNEKLFF.

The chain is built from TRBV21-1 and TRBJ1-5; the table's D gene call, TRBD1, was not cross checked with the DNA. TRBV21-1 is classified as a pseudogene. The CDR3 totals 17 residues. The CDR3 nucleotides read TGTGCCAGCAGCAAATTCGGGACAGGGGATCAGAGTCAGCCCCAGCATTTT. As protein: CASSKFGTGDQSQPQHF.